This entry concerns a single T cell receptor (beta chain). No antigen is known for it. This sample was included in a study of chemoradiotherapy in HPV16-positive cancers. Study results and caveats: Candidate HPV-specific clones and E7-related TCR motifs grew in tumor during treatment. In HPV16-positive patients, HPV-responsive T-cell expansion tracked better recurrence-free survival.

Repertoires were sampled repeatedly during chemoradiotherapy. V dropped 4 bases and J dropped 4; count of bases not matched to a gene: 16. The CDR3 has 17 residues. Germline V gene lookup returns CDR1 SGHRS and CDR2 YFSETQ. Sequencing was performed with immunoSEQ multiplex PCR; in TCRdb, only in-frame clones are kept and a portion is missing. The table lists just under 40,000 clones, roughly three quarters of them singletons. The chain links TRBV5-1 to TRBJ1-1, with 7 positions matching TRBD1. The clonotype originates from a human donor with HPV-associated anogenital cancer. The sample here was blood, taken from a patient who underwent chemoradiotherapy. This CDR3 is CASSERSRGPGGTEAFF. Written as DNA, the CDR3 is TGCGCCAGCAGCGAAAGAAGCCGGGGCCCAGGGGGCACTGAAGCTTTCTTT.